Shown below are 32 T cell receptor beta chains from a single sample sequenced in a study of CD8 T cells in ankylosing spondylitis. Whole-study findings and limits: Typical of ankylosing spondylitis blood, it appeared, was a TCR beta motif of under 10 highly homologous variants.

TCRdb reanalysed the 5' RACE reads using MiXCR and keeps one entry per CDR3 protein. The repertoire holds approximately 400,000 distinct CDR3 sequences, over 15% seen once, with just over 1% in the top ten. For these receptors, no antigen is known. Sequencing was carried out using blood, either unsorted or a sorted T cell fraction (not recorded which). These receptors were collected from a male donor with ankylosing spondylitis.

This clonotype appeared many times. V is TRBV6-1 and J is TRBJ2-1; 8 bases align to TRBD2. The CDR3 extends over 15 amino acids. CDR1 and CDR2 (germline): MNHNS, SASEGT. V lost 4 bases to trimming and J lost 4 bases; unmatched junction nucleotides: 6. The CDR3 sequence is CASSVERGLYNEQFF. The CDR3 DNA is TGTGCCAGCAGTGTGGAGCGGGGGTTGTACAATGAGCAGTTCTTC.

This clonotype showed up many times. The genes are TRBV20-1 and TRBJ2-5; 12 bases line up with TRBD1. There are 17 residues in the CDR3. The junction had 8 bases not matched to a gene; V was cut back by 2 bases and J by 1 base. CDR1 and CDR2 from the germline V gene are DFQATT and SNEGSKA (reference sequence). CDR3 coding DNA: TGCAGTGCTAGAAAATCCGGGACAGGGGGCTCCCAAGAGACCCAGTACTTC. Translated: CSARKSGTGGSQETQYF.

The genes are TRBV2 and TRBJ1-5, with D possibly matching TRBD1 (6 bases). Germline CDR1 is SNHLY and CDR2 is FYNNEI. V was trimmed by 7 bases and J by 0 bases, leaving 13 bases between them. There are 15 residues in the CDR3. DNA for the CDR3: TGTGCCAGCACCGAGCAGGGGACTAGCAATCAGCCCCAGCATTTT. Translated, it gives CASTEQGTSNQPQHF. Variable domain in full (rest from reference TRBV2 and TRBJ1-5): EPEVTQTPSHQVTQMGQEVILRCVPISNHLYFYWYRQILGQKVEFLVSFYNNEISEKSEIFDDQFSVERPDGSNFTLKIRSTKLEDSAMYFCASTEQGTSNQPQHFGDGTRLSIL.

The V call is TRBV25-1, the J call TRBJ1-4; 8 bases fit TRBD1. The V and J ends lost 2 bases and 4 bases, in that order; junction bases with no gene match: 6. CDR1 and CDR2 from the germline V gene are MGHDK and SYGVNS. CDR3 length: 16 residues. This CDR3 is CASSEGGTGLNEKLFF. DNA for the CDR3: TGTGCCAGCAGTGAAGGAGGGACAGGCCTTAATGAAAAACTGTTTTTT.

This clonotype appeared a few times. The J gene is TRBJ2-3, the V gene TRBV3-1, with a possible D match to TRBD2 (6 bases). The V end was cut by 2 bases, the J end by 4 bases, with 16 bases between. The length of the CDR3 is 16 residues. The germline V gene encodes CDR1 LGHDT and CDR2 YNNKEL (reference sequence). Here the CDR3 DNA reads TGTGCCAGCAGCCAATCAGCAAGGCGGGGTGCAGATACGCAGTATTTT. It is translated as CASSQSARRGADTQYF.

This chain links TRBV2 with TRBJ2-2; maybe TRBD1 (5 bases). Per the germline V gene, CDR1 is SNHLY and CDR2 is FYNNEI. Trimming removed 7 bases at V and 6 bases at J, with 15 bases between. The CDR3 has 14 residues. In DNA form, the CDR3 reads TGTGCCAGCAAAGGGCAGGGAAAGGCCGGGGAGCTGTTTTTT. Encoded protein: CASKGQGKAGELFF. Variable domain in full (rest from reference TRBV2 and TRBJ2-2): EPEVTQTPSHQVTQMGQEVILRCVPISNHLYFYWYRQILGQKVEFLVSFYNNEISEKSEIFDDQFSVERPDGSNFTLKIRSTKLEDSAMYFCASKGQGKAGELFFGEGSRLTVL.

J is TRBJ1-5 and V is TRBV4-1; 9 positions match TRBD1. The CDR3 consists of 19 residues. Germline CDR1 is MGHRA and CDR2 is YSYEKL. J gave up 5 bases and V 0 bases, and 14 bases lay outside the gene matches. The CDR3 DNA reads TGCGCCAGCAGCCAAGAAGAGGGACAGGGAAATTCTGAGTATCAGCCCCAGCATTTT. It translates to CASSQEEGQGNSEYQPQHF.

V usage is TRBV20-1 and J usage is TRBJ2-1; the match to TRBD2 covers 11 bases. The length of the CDR3 is 20 residues. Germline values: CDR1 DFQATT, CDR2 SNEGSKA (reference sequence). V shed 1 base and J 0 bases; nucleotides not matched to a gene: 14. Written as DNA, the CDR3 is TGCAGTGCTAGAGGAATAGCGGGAGGGCAGCGAGGGCTCTCCTACAATGAGCAGTTCTTC. It specifies CSARGIAGGQRGLSYNEQFF.

The chain couples TRBV20-1 to TRBJ2-3; 7 bases line up with TRBD2. This CDR3 comprises 13 residues. The V segment lost 3 bases and the J segment 5 bases; nucleotides outside the gene matches: 5. In germline, CDR1 is DFQATT, CDR2 SNEGSKA (reference sequence). The CDR3: CSARSGGIDTQYF. CDR3 DNA: TGCAGTGCTAGGTCCGGGGGGATAGATACGCAGTATTTT.

The sample holds many counts of this clonotype. The J gene is TRBJ2-5, the V gene TRBV11-2; TRBD1 is a possible D gene (7 bases). Between the trimmed V and J ends, which lost 7 bases and 7 bases, there was a span of 10 bases. Germline V CDR1 and CDR2: SGHAT, FQNNGV. The CDR3 loop spans 11 amino acids. CDR3: CASTQGGTQYF. Here the CDR3 DNA reads TGTGCCAGCACCCAGGGGGGGACCCAGTACTTC. Variable domain in full (rest from reference TRBV11-2 and TRBJ2-5): EAGVAQSPRYKIIEKRQSVAFWCNPISGHATLYWYQQILGQGPKLLIQFQNNGVVDDSQLPKDRFSAERLKGVDSTLKIQPAKLEDSAVYLCASTQGGTQYFGPGTRLLVL.

This clonotype occurred a few times. V usage is TRBV5-1 and J usage is TRBJ2-7; the match to TRBD2 covers 7 bases. The CDR3 length is 14 residues. The J segment lost 6 bases and the V segment lost 2 bases, leaving 8 bases of the junction unmatched. The germline V gene encodes CDR1 SGHRS and CDR2 YFSETQ. The DNA of the CDR3 is TGCGCCAGCAGCTTAATGGGCGGGAGTCCCGAGCAGTACTTC. This gives the protein CASSLMGGSPEQYF.

This clonotype was found a few times. The rearrangement uses TRBV7-9 and TRBJ2-3, with D possibly being TRBD2 (6 bases). Germline loops: CDR1 SEHNR, CDR2 FQNEAQ (reference sequence). The CDR3 length is 16 residues. Trimming took off 1 base at V and 5 bases at J, with 16 bases between the two ends. The CDR3 DNA is TGTGCCAGCAGCTTAGGGGACGGGAGAGCTGGAGATACGCAGTATTTT. Its protein is CASSLGDGRAGDTQYF.

This clonotype was seen a few times. V and J are TRBV20-1 and TRBJ1-1; 7 bases agree with TRBD1. Trimming took 4 bases from V and 4 from J; bases not matched to a gene: 3. Looked up from germline, CDR1 is DFQATT and CDR2 is SNEGSKA (reference sequence). This CDR3 region has 12 residues. CDR3 nucleotides: TGCAGTGCTAACAGGGGAGGCACTGAAGCTTTCTTT. Protein: CSANRGGTEAFF.

This clonotype was found many times. The genes are TRBV20-1 and TRBJ2-5; perhaps TRBD1 as D (6 bases). V lost 2 bases and J 3 bases, leaving 16 bases between the germline ends. This CDR3 region has 15 residues. Germline V lookup: CDR1 DFQATT, CDR2 SNEGSKA (reference sequence). CDR3 protein: CSARRLPGTKETQYF. In DNA form, the CDR3 reads TGCAGTGCTAGAAGACTACCGGGGACAAAAGAGACCCAGTACTTC.

V gene TRBV2 combines with J gene TRBJ1-5, with 7 bases fitting TRBD1. CDR1 is SNHLY, CDR2 FYNNEI, per germline. Germline trimming cut 6 bases from V and 11 bases from J; bases unmatched to any gene: 13. This CDR3 is built from 14 residues. Here the CDR3 reads CASSPRTGLRAQHF. In nucleotides, the CDR3 is TGTGCCAGCAGCCCGAGGACAGGCTTGAGAGCCCAGCATTTT. The variable domain in full, with the rest retrieved from reference TRBV2 and TRBJ1-5, is EPEVTQTPSHQVTQMGQEVILRCVPISNHLYFYWYRQILGQKVEFLVSFYNNEISEKSEIFDDQFSVERPDGSNFTLKIRSTKLEDSAMYFCASSPRTGLRAQHFGDGTRLSIL.

The V gene is TRBV20-1, the J gene TRBJ1-1; no definite D call. CDR1 and CDR2 from the germline V gene are DFQATT and SNEGSKA (reference sequence). The CDR3 loop spans 15 amino acids. The V end lost 6 bases, the J end lost 3 bases, and 20 bases lay between the germline ends. This CDR3 is CSAPPGPLHDTEAFF. CDR3 bases: TGCAGTGCCCCACCCGGACCTCTGCACGACACTGAAGCTTTCTTT.

This clonotype was counted at least ten times. This chain connects TRBV4-1 to TRBJ1-2, with D hard to call. V was pared by 11 bases and J by 4 bases, with 20 bases between. CDR1 is MGHRA, CDR2 YSYEKL, per germline. The CDR3 runs 14 residues. The CDR3: CAHPWTAYGYGYTF. As DNA, the CDR3 is TGCGCCCACCCCTGGACGGCGTATGGCTATGGCTACACCTTC.

The V gene is TRBV5-1, the J gene TRBJ1-2, with D unresolved. CDR3 length: 11 residues. Germline V gives CDR1 SGHRS, CDR2 YFSETQ. Trimming took 4 bases from V and 6 from J, leaving 7 bases between them. Here the CDR3 reads CASSPGHGYTF. Written as DNA, the CDR3 is TGCGCCAGCAGCCCTGGACATGGCTACACCTTC.

This sequence joins TRBV18 and TRBJ1-4; TRBD1 is a possible D gene (6 bases). V lost 3 bases and J 4 bases, leaving 12 bases between the germline ends. Per the germline V gene, CDR1 is KGHSH and CDR2 is LQKENI. The CDR3 length is 15 residues. CDR3 amino acids: CASSPQDSLNEKLFF. The DNA of the CDR3 is TGTGCCAGCTCACCCCAGGACAGCCTTAATGAAAAACTGTTTTTT.

This clonotype was seen more than once but under ten times. V gene TRBV5-1 combines with J gene TRBJ1-1; perhaps TRBD1 as D (6 bases). This CDR3 has 14 amino acids. Trimming took off 1 base at V and 1 base at J, with 8 bases between the two ends. CDR1 SGHRS and CDR2 YFSETQ come from the germline V gene. The CDR3 protein is CASSLWTENTEAFF. DNA of the CDR3: TGCGCCAGCAGCTTGTGGACAGAGAACACTGAAGCTTTCTTT. Full variable domain (rest looked up from reference TRBV5-1 and TRBJ1-1): KAGVTQTPRYLIKTRGQQVTLSCSPISGHRSVSWYQQTPGQGLQFLFEYFSETQRNKGNFPGRFSGRQFSNSRSEMNVSTLELGDSALYLCASSLWTENTEAFFGQGTRLTVV.

This clonotype has just a few counts. J is TRBJ2-3 and V is TRBV12-3 or TRBV12-4; TRBD2 is a possible D gene (6 bases). The CDR3 has 13 amino acids. Deletions cut 3 bases from V and 6 bases from J, with 10 bases between. The CDR3 DNA sequence: TGTGCCAGCAGTTTGGGGGGTCAGGATACGCAGTATTTT. It is translated as CASSLGGQDTQYF.

The J gene is TRBJ2-7, the V gene TRBV5-1; TRBD1 matches at 8 bases. The germline V gene encodes CDR1 SGHRS and CDR2 YFSETQ. The CDR3 runs 15 residues. Germline trimming cut 8 bases from V and 5 bases from J; bases unmatched to any gene: 15. DNA for the CDR3: TGCGCCAGTTCCCAGCCTGACAGGGGAGAGAACGAGCAGTACTTC. It yields the protein CASSQPDRGENEQYF. Variable domain in full (rest from reference TRBV5-1 and TRBJ2-7): KAGVTQTPRYLIKTRGQQVTLSCSPISGHRSVSWYQQTPGQGLQFLFEYFSETQRNKGNFPGRFSGRQFSNSRSEMNVSTLELGDSALYLCASSQPDRGENEQYFGPGTRLTVT.

V and J are TRBV7-2 and TRBJ2-3, with 7 bases matching TRBD1. The CDR3 spans 14 residues. CDR1 and CDR2 (germline): SGHTA, FQGNSA. The J segment lost 4 bases and the V segment lost 5 bases, leaving 6 bases of the junction unmatched. The chain's CDR3 is CASSTRQGSDTQYF. In DNA, the CDR3 is TGTGCCAGCAGCACTCGACAGGGATCAGATACGCAGTATTTT.

The chain carries TRBV5-1 and TRBJ1-2; D gene unclear. CDR1 is SGHRS, CDR2 YFSETQ, per germline. V was shortened by 4 bases and J by 1 base, with 8 bases between the two germline ends. This CDR3 region has 13 residues. The CDR3 sequence is CASSLSVNYGYTF. Here the CDR3 DNA reads TGCGCCAGCAGCCTTTCAGTTAACTATGGCTACACCTTC.

The chain couples TRBV28 to TRBJ1-5; 7 bases align to TRBD1. The CDR3 covers 15 residues. CDR1 and CDR2 (germline): MDHEN, SYDVKM. V lost 2 bases and J lost 2; bases outside the gene matches: 3. The CDR3 bases are TGTGCCAGCAGTTTAACAGGGGCGCGCAATCAGCCCCAGCATTTT. This encodes CASSLTGARNQPQHF. The full variable domain, in which reference TRBV28 and TRBJ1-5 provide the parts outside the CDR3, is DVKVTQSSRYLVKRTGEKVFLECVQDMDHENMFWYRQDPGLGLRLIYFSYDVKMKEKGDIPEGYSVSREKKERFSLILESASTNQTSMYLCASSLTGARNQPQHFGDGTRLSIL.

V gene TRBV6-5 combines with J gene TRBJ2-7; 7 bases match TRBD1. V was clipped by 3 bases and J by 2 bases; unmatched bases: 4. Germline loops: CDR1 MNHEY, CDR2 SVGAGI. The CDR3 extends over 14 amino acids. CDR3 bases: TGTGCCAGCAGTTATCGACAGGGCGCCTACGAGCAGTACTTC. It specifies CASSYRQGAYEQYF.

This clonotype was seen only a few times. J is TRBJ1-1 and V is TRBV20-1, with a possible D match to TRBD1 (6 bases). V was clipped by 4 bases and J by 1 base, with 16 bases between them. The CDR3 sequence is 15 residues long. Germline loops: CDR1 DFQATT, CDR2 SNEGSKA (reference sequence). This chain's CDR3 is CSAIYSGQRNTEAFF. DNA of the CDR3: TGCAGTGCTATATACTCCGGACAGCGGAACACTGAAGCTTTCTTT.

This clonotype was recorded a few times. This chain links TRBV10-3 with TRBJ2-5; 8 bases line up with TRBD1. Germline CDR1 and CDR2: ENHRY and SYGVKD. V dropped 4 bases and J dropped 2; count of bases not matched to a gene: 6. This CDR3 is 15 amino acids long. CDR3 DNA sequence: TGTGCCATCAGTGGGGACAGGATTTCTCAAGAGACCCAGTACTTC. It encodes CAISGDRISQETQYF.

This clonotype turned up a few times. The rearrangement joins TRBV6-5 to TRBJ1-4; TRBD1 is a possible D gene (5 bases). From germline, CDR1 is MNHEY and CDR2 SVGAGI. The CDR3 runs 18 residues. V shed 0 bases and J shed 2 bases, with 16 bases lying between them. CDR3 protein: CASSYSGGRVTTNEKLFF. As DNA, the CDR3 is TGTGCCAGCAGTTACTCGGGAGGCAGGGTGACGACTAATGAAAAACTGTTTTTT.

The J gene is TRBJ2-7, the V gene TRBV6-4; 7 bases match TRBD1. The CDR3 consists of 15 residues. The V gene end was trimmed by 10 bases and the J gene end by 1 base; junction bases not matched to a gene: 13. Germline V CDR1 and CDR2: MRHNA, SNTAGT. The CDR3: CAIGTRDSTSYEQYF. The CDR3 DNA follows: TGTGCCATCGGGACAAGGGACAGCACTTCCTACGAGCAGTACTTC.

The chain is built from TRBV7-6 and TRBJ2-3; 11 positions agree with TRBD2. The junction had 5 bases not matched to a gene; V was cut back by 5 bases and J by 4 bases. This CDR3 contains 15 residues. CDR1 and CDR2 (germline): SGHVS, FNYEAQ. Here the CDR3 DNA reads TGTGCCAGCAGCCCCCGACTAGCGGGACCAGATACGCAGTATTTT. This sequence encodes CASSPRLAGPDTQYF.

The V and J genes are TRBV30 and TRBJ1-6; a weak D match, TRBD1 (5 bases). CDR3 length: 12 amino acids. CDR1 is GTSNPN, CDR2 SVGIG, per germline (reference sequence). Trimming stripped 4 bases from V and 10 bases from J, with 11 bases between. CDR3 in DNA: TGTGCCTGGAATTTGGGGGGATCACCCCTCCACTTT. It yields the protein CAWNLGGSPLHF.